This TCR beta chain stems from a study of T cell repertoires in cytomegalovirus infection. Background on the study: Researchers turned to recently identified HLA-C-restricted CMV epitopes as well as well-studied HLA-B-restricted ones. Signatures in public TCR beta sequences pointed to both CMV infection and matching HLA type. Study outcomes and limitations: People with CMV and the relevant HLA were identified by cumulative public TCR beta family frequency.

TCRdb re-called the reads with MiXCR, one entry per CDR3 protein. The table lists 570,000 or so distinct CDR3 sequences, almost 40% of them singletons. This clonotype occurred a few times. Its antigen is currently unknown. The CDR3 totals 14 residues. Germline trimming cut 5 bases from V and 6 bases from J; bases unmatched to any gene: 7. The V gene's germline CDR1 is SGHTA and CDR2 FQGNSA. This sample comprised cultured PBMCs, obtained from culture after CMV antigen stimulation. The receptor was isolated from a human donor in good health (CMV status not recorded). Some clones in this sample may be carry-over from other donors' samples. The rearrangement joins TRBV7-2 to TRBJ2-3; 8 bases are shared with TRBD1. CDR3 sequence: CASSRDRWPDTQYF. Here the CDR3 DNA reads TGTGCCAGCAGCCGGGACAGGTGGCCTGATACGCAGTATTTT.